This record covers a single T cell receptor beta chain. Its specificity is unknown. These data belong to a study of CD8+ T cells in alopecia areata. Study conclusions and caveats: Clarity of TCR sharing across patients fell short of that in mice, possibly HLA-related. Scalp clonality and expanded CD8+ clones among the top 100 showed significant decreases with tofacitinib.

Described treatment: oral pan-JAK inhibitor, 5-10 mg twice daily. Separation by sorting yielded CD4+ and CD8+ T cells from PBMCs. Following extraction, RNA underwent reverse transcription to cDNA, which served as the sequencing template. Produced via immunoSEQ multiplex PCR; TCRdb's table is partial and in-frame only. The table has fewer than 250,000 clones, roughly 44% seen once; the top ten hold 2% to 3%. V was cut by 4 bases and J by 2 bases, with 9 bases left in between. Germline V gives CDR1 MDHEN, CDR2 SYDVKM. The CDR3 covers 14 residues. This chain connects TRBV28 to TRBJ1-5, with D perhaps TRBD1 (5 bases). The input for sequencing was CD4+ T cells sorted from blood, taken at roughly week 38, from a patient treated with tofacitinib. This TCR was recovered from a human donor with alopecia areata. CDR3 residues: CASSSWGGNQPQHF. The CDR3 DNA sequence: TGTGCCAGCAGTTCCTGGGGCGGCAATCAGCCCCAGCATTTT.